These 28 T cell receptor beta chains were sequenced from one sample in a study of technical replicates of blood from a handful of donors. Sequencing was performed with immunoSEQ multiplex PCR; in TCRdb, only in-frame clones are kept and a portion is missing. The sample has more than 90,000 clones, about 96% seen once. The source material was T cells isolated from PBMCs. The receptors originated from a human donor in good health.

This chain uses TRBV5-6 with TRBJ2-1; TRBD2 matches 9 bases. CDR3 length equals 17 residues. The V gene's germline CDR1 is SGHDT and CDR2 YYEEEE. Unmatched junction bases numbered 5, after V lost 0 bases and J lost 1 base. CDR3 loop: CASSLGLAGESYNEQFF. The CDR3 nucleotides read TGTGCCAGCAGCTTGGGATTAGCGGGAGAGTCCTACAATGAGCAGTTCTTC. The complete variable domain, with remaining parts taken from reference TRBV5-6 and TRBJ2-1, reads DAGVTQSPTHLIKTRGQQVTLRCSPKSGHDTVSWYQQALGQGPQFIFQYYEEEERQRGNFPDRFSGHQFPNYSSELNVNALLLGDSALYLCASSLGLAGESYNEQFFGPGTRLTVL.

V is TRBV7-3 and J is TRBJ2-7; TRBD1 matches 8 bases. This CDR3 region has 12 residues. The J segment lost 6 bases and the V segment lost 4 bases, leaving 2 bases of the junction unmatched. Germline lookup yields CDR1 SGHTA and CDR2 FQGTGA. CDR3 in DNA: TGTGCCAGCAGCTACACAGGGGGCGAGCAGTACTTC. Protein sequence: CASSYTGGEQYF.

This clone was counted once. This sequence joins TRBV5-1 and TRBJ1-1; tentative D call: TRBD1 (6 bases). Trimming left V 5 bases short and J 5 bases short, with 7 bases between. This CDR3 spans 11 amino acids. CDR1 and CDR2 (germline): SGHRS, YFSETQ. The CDR3 sequence is CASRQGTEAFF. DNA of the CDR3: TGCGCCAGCAGACAGGGTACTGAAGCTTTCTTT.

The rearrangement joins TRBV9 to TRBJ2-2; D remains unclear. The germline V gene has CDR1 SGDLS and CDR2 YYNGEE. The CDR3 runs 14 residues. Trimming cost V 2 bases and J 4 bases, with 9 bases left between them. CDR3 sequence (DNA): TGTGCCAGCAGCGTGGCCCGTGGCACCGGGGAGCTGTTTTTT. This sequence encodes CASSVARGTGELFF.

The chain combines TRBV9 with TRBJ2-2; no clear D gene. This CDR3 comprises 13 residues. In germline, CDR1 is SGDLS, CDR2 YYNGEE. V was trimmed by 1 base and J by 8 bases, leaving 9 bases between them. CDR3 DNA: TGTGCCAGCAGCGTAATCACGCAGGGGGAGCTGTTTTTT. This gives the protein CASSVITQGELFF.

The J gene is TRBJ2-5, the V gene TRBV19, with TRBD2 matching over 7 bases. With V trimmed by 2 bases and J by 5 bases, 2 bases remained unmatched. The CDR3 runs to 13 residues. CDR1 and CDR2 (germline): LNHDA, SQIVND (reference sequence). CDR3: CASSIMGGETQYF. Here the CDR3 DNA reads TGTGCCAGTAGTATAATGGGGGGGGAGACCCAGTACTTC.

V is TRBV27 and J is TRBJ1-2; possible D gene TRBD1, 6 bases. The germline V gene encodes CDR1 MNHEY and CDR2 SMNVEV (reference sequence). Deletions cut 4 bases from V and 4 bases from J, with 10 bases between. The CDR3 consists of 13 residues. The CDR3 sequence is CASSYDRTYGYTF. The CDR3 nucleotides are TGTGCCAGCAGTTATGACAGGACCTATGGCTACACCTTC.

The chain joins TRBV19 to TRBJ2-7, with D possibly TRBD1 on 6 matching bases. The V and J ends lost 5 bases and 7 bases respectively, with 21 bases between them. Per the germline V gene, CDR1 is LNHDA and CDR2 is SQIVND (reference sequence). This CDR3 is built from 15 residues. This CDR3 reads CASSSYRVPYTEQYF. CDR3 in DNA: TGTGCCAGTAGTTCATACAGGGTCCCCTATACGGAGCAGTACTTC.

This clone was seen once. The chain joins TRBV7-9 to TRBJ2-5; perhaps TRBD1 as D (5 bases). In germline, CDR1 is SEHNR, CDR2 FQNEAQ (reference sequence). This CDR3 comprises 15 residues. V was clipped by 1 base and J by 2 bases, with 11 bases between them. CDR3: CASSLDWQGQETQYF. The CDR3 DNA follows: TGTGCCAGCAGCTTAGATTGGCAGGGTCAAGAGACCCAGTACTTC.

The chain links TRBV2 to TRBJ2-5; 9 bases line up with TRBD2. V dropped 9 bases and J dropped 3; count of bases not matched to a gene: 5. From germline, CDR1 is SNHLY and CDR2 FYNNEI. CDR3 length: 13 amino acids. This CDR3 is CAREGLAEETQYF. CDR3 nucleotides: TGTGCCAGGGAGGGACTAGCAGAAGAGACCCAGTACTTC.

The chain has TRBV7-9 and TRBJ2-2; D possibly corresponds to TRBD2 (5 bases). V lost 5 bases and J 6 bases, leaving 16 bases between the germline ends. CDR3 length: 15 residues. Germline V gives CDR1 SEHNR, CDR2 FQNEAQ (reference sequence). The chain's CDR3 is CASSGRVSRSGELFF. The CDR3 DNA reads as TGTGCCAGCAGCGGGCGGGTCTCCCGTTCCGGGGAGCTGTTTTTT.

The chain is built from TRBV4-2 and TRBJ2-3, with a possible D match to TRBD2 (6 bases). This CDR3 is built from 17 residues. Per germline, CDR1 LGHNA and CDR2 YNFKEQ. Trimming took 2 bases from V and 0 from J, leaving 15 bases between them. CDR3 sequence (DNA): TGTGCCAGCAGCCAATCGTTAGCGGAGATCAGCACAGATACGCAGTATTTT. It yields the protein CASSQSLAEISTDTQYF.

The chain uses TRBV5-1 and TRBJ2-1; the D gene is possibly TRBD2 (5 bases). The CDR3 loop spans 15 amino acids. From germline, CDR1 is SGHRS and CDR2 YFSETQ. V was pared by 1 base and J by 4 bases, with 12 bases between. The CDR3 DNA sequence: TGCGCCAGCAGCTTGTCGGGGAACCCTTACAATGAGCAGTTCTTC. The encoded protein is CASSLSGNPYNEQFF.

This clone was recorded once. This chain uses TRBV6-5 with TRBJ2-5, with 12 bases that match TRBD2. After removal of 7 bases from V and 5 bases from J, the junction contained 8 bases not matched to a gene. The germline V gene encodes CDR1 MNHEY and CDR2 SVGAGI. The CDR3 has 15 residues. The CDR3 DNA reads TGTGCCAGCAACCGCGGACTAGCGGGAAAGGAGACCCAGTACTTC. It codes for CASNRGLAGKETQYF.

V usage is TRBV5-4 and J usage is TRBJ2-1, with 10 bases aligning to TRBD1. With V trimmed by 7 bases and J by 9 bases, 10 bases remained unmatched. The germline gives CDR1 SGHNT, CDR2 YYREEE (reference sequence). This CDR3 comprises 14 residues. CDR3 region: CASARTGGLSEQFF. CDR3 nucleotide sequence: TGTGCCAGCGCGAGGACAGGGGGTCTATCTGAGCAGTTCTTC. The full variable domain, rest sourced from reference TRBV5-4 and TRBJ2-1, is ETGVTQSPTHLIKTRGQQVTLRCSSQSGHNTVSWYQQALGQGPQFIFQYYREEENGRGNFPPRFSGLQFPNYSSELNVNALELDDSALYLCASARTGGLSEQFFGPGTRLTVL.

The V call is TRBV11-3, the J call TRBJ2-1, with 9 bases fitting TRBD2. V lost 5 bases and J lost 7; bases outside the gene matches: 9. The CDR3 spans 15 residues. Germline V gene lookup returns CDR1 SGHNT and CDR2 YENEEA. The CDR3 DNA follows: TGTGCCAGCAGCCGTATAGCGGGAGCGGCGAATGAGCAGTTCTTC. Encoded protein: CASSRIAGAANEQFF.

CDR3 nucleotide sequence: TGTGCCAGCAGTTTACGATATGATAGCGGGAGCCAGTACTTC. It translates to CASSLRYDSGSQYF. The chain couples TRBV27 to TRBJ2-7; 9 bases line up with TRBD2. The CDR3 length is 14 residues. Germline V lookup: CDR1 MNHEY, CDR2 SMNVEV (reference sequence). V gave up 2 bases and J gave up 10 bases; unmatched junction bases: 9.

The V call is TRBV18, the J call TRBJ1-2; 9 bases fit TRBD1. V gave up 0 bases and J gave up 5 bases; unmatched junction bases: 10. CDR1 and CDR2 (germline): KGHSH, LQKENI. The CDR3 has 17 amino acids. The CDR3 sequence: CASSPPPQGTGSYGYTF. The CDR3 bases are TGTGCCAGCTCACCACCGCCCCAGGGGACAGGGTCTTATGGCTACACCTTC.

The chain joins TRBV19 to TRBJ2-5; TRBD2 aligns across 8 bases. From germline, CDR1 is LNHDA and CDR2 SQIVND (reference sequence). There are 16 residues in the CDR3. The V gene end was trimmed by 3 bases and the J gene end by 1 base; junction bases not matched to a gene: 7. In DNA form, the CDR3 reads TGTGCCAGTAGTATCGGAGGTAGCGGGATCCAAGAGACCCAGTACTTC. Residues: CASSIGGSGIQETQYF.

The chain uses TRBV29-1 and TRBJ1-2; D is ambiguous. In germline, CDR1 is SQVTM, CDR2 ANQGSEA. The CDR3 covers 11 residues. V lost 7 bases and J lost 4, with 10 bases in between. This CDR3 is CSERDGYGYTF. The CDR3 DNA sequence: TGCAGCGAACGCGATGGCTATGGCTACACCTTC.

The chain couples TRBV10-1 to TRBJ2-3, with 8 bases that match TRBD2. The germline V gene has CDR1 WNHNN and CDR2 SYGVQD (reference sequence). This CDR3 contains 15 residues. The junction had 10 bases not matched to a gene; V was cut back by 8 bases and J by 3 bases. CDR3 protein: CASAEERELTDTQYF. The CDR3 bases are TGCGCCAGCGCTGAGGAGCGGGAGTTGACAGATACGCAGTATTTT.

This clone has a single count. V and J are TRBV30 and TRBJ2-5; D perhaps matches TRBD2 (6 bases). V lost 3 bases to trimming and J lost 4 bases, with 12 bases between them. The CDR3 totals 13 residues. CDR1 GTSNPN and CDR2 SVGIG come from the germline V gene (reference sequence). The chain's CDR3 is CAWSGRGTETQYF. The CDR3 bases are TGTGCCTGGAGCGGTCGGGGGACAGAGACCCAGTACTTC.

The J gene is TRBJ2-7, the V gene TRBV4-1, with 8 bases lining up with TRBD1. This CDR3 spans 17 amino acids. Trimming removed 0 bases from V and 0 bases from J; junction bases left unmatched: 7. CDR1 is MGHRA, CDR2 YSYEKL, per germline. The CDR3 DNA reads as TGCGCCAGCAGCCAAGAAGATTTTGACAGGGGCTCCTACGAGCAGTACTTC. The encoded protein is CASSQEDFDRGSYEQYF.

The chain carries TRBV4-3 and TRBJ1-1, with D possibly matching TRBD1 (5 bases). Germline V CDR1 and CDR2: LGHNA, YSLEER. The V end lost 4 bases, the J end lost 2 bases, and 14 bases lay between the germline ends. The CDR3 runs 15 residues. CDR3 protein: CASSPTQGLNTEAFF. The CDR3, as DNA: TGCGCCAGCAGCCCCACGCAGGGACTAAACACTGAAGCTTTCTTT.

The chain employs TRBV11-2 and TRBJ2-7, with 10 bases fitting TRBD1. Germline loops: CDR1 SGHAT, CDR2 FQNNGV. V lost 5 bases and J lost 4; bases outside the gene matches: 2. This CDR3 contains 13 residues. CDR3 amino acids: CASSMGQGYEQYF. The CDR3 DNA sequence: TGTGCCAGCAGCATGGGACAGGGGTACGAGCAGTACTTC.

The chain links TRBV29-1 to TRBJ1-1, with no clear D. Trimming cost V 0 bases and J 7 bases, with 9 bases left between them. The germline gives CDR1 SQVTM, CDR2 ANQGSEA. This CDR3 is built from 12 residues. CDR3 in amino acids: CSVEDPQIEAFF. CDR3 in DNA: TGCAGCGTTGAAGATCCCCAGATTGAAGCTTTCTTT.

The rearrangement uses TRBV27 and TRBJ2-3, with D maybe TRBD2 (5 bases). The ends were cut back, 2 bases at V and 4 bases at J, with 10 bases in the middle. The CDR3 length is 14 residues. CDR1 is MNHEY, CDR2 SMNVEV, per germline (reference sequence). The CDR3 DNA sequence: TGTGCCAGCAGTTTAATTAAGGAGGCAGATACGCAGTATTTT. Protein: CASSLIKEADTQYF.

This rearrangement joins TRBV11-2 to TRBJ2-5; D is perhaps TRBD1 (6 bases). The CDR3 has 14 residues. CDR1 and CDR2 (germline): SGHAT, FQNNGV. V was cut by 3 bases and J by 4 bases, with 12 bases left in between. This CDR3 reads CASSFGGQSETQYF. The CDR3 region has the DNA TGTGCCAGCAGCTTTGGAGGACAGTCAGAGACCCAGTACTTC. The entire variable domain, with the rest obtained from reference TRBV11-2 and TRBJ2-5, is as follows: EAGVAQSPRYKIIEKRQSVAFWCNPISGHATLYWYQQILGQGPKLLIQFQNNGVVDDSQLPKDRFSAERLKGVDSTLKIQPAKLEDSAVYLCASSFGGQSETQYFGPGTRLLVL.